This passage covers 26 T cell receptor beta chains from one sample sequenced in a study of T cell responses to AZD1222 COVID-19 vaccine. The protocol was immunoSEQ multiplex PCR, while the TCRdb copy is restricted to in-frame clones and leaves out a portion. Of 140,000 or so clones listed, roughly 88% are singletons. The sample here was peripheral blood, taken on day 0 of AZD1222 vaccination. All receptors come from an adult in good health.

The V call is TRBV30, the J call TRBJ2-2; TRBD2 agrees at 7 bases. The CDR3 loop spans 15 amino acids. CDR1 and CDR2 (germline): GTSNPN, SVGIG (reference sequence). The V and J ends lost 2 bases and 4 bases, in that order; junction bases with no gene match: 7. CDR3 region: CAWSPSGRATGELFF. CDR3 nucleotides: TGTGCCTGGAGTCCTTCTGGGAGGGCCACCGGGGAGCTGTTTTTT.

This clone was seen a handful of times. This rearrangement joins TRBV7-8 to TRBJ2-2; 9 nucleotides line up with TRBD2. The length of the CDR3 is 16 residues. Unmatched junction bases numbered 4, after V lost 5 bases and J lost 0 bases. The V gene's germline CDR1 is SGHVS and CDR2 FQNEAQ. CDR3 sequence reads: CASSRRLAANTGELFF. Written as DNA, the CDR3 is TGTGCCAGCAGCCGCCGACTAGCGGCGAACACCGGGGAGCTGTTTTTT.

This chain connects TRBV7-9 to TRBJ1-3; D is unresolved. V was clipped by 4 bases and J by 16 bases, with 17 bases between them. Germline V gene lookup returns CDR1 SEHNR and CDR2 FQNEAQ (reference sequence). The CDR3 is 12 residues long. The CDR3 nucleotides are TGTGCCAGCAGCTCATTCAGTACTTATTGGTATTTT. It yields the protein CASSSFSTYWYF.

This sequence joins TRBV6-5 and TRBJ1-1; 8 bases are shared with TRBD1. Germline values: CDR1 MNHEY, CDR2 SVGAGI. This CDR3 region has 16 residues. With 0 bases clipped from V and 4 bases from J, the junction kept 7 bases outside the gene matches. The CDR3 here is CASSYSPGQGLTEAFF. CDR3 nucleotides: TGTGCCAGCAGTTACTCTCCCGGACAGGGCCTCACTGAAGCTTTCTTT.

This chain links TRBV7-8 with TRBJ2-7; perhaps D is TRBD1 or TRBD2 (6 bases each). V lost 1 base to trimming and J lost 2 bases, with 15 bases between them. There are 16 residues in the CDR3. Germline V gene lookup returns CDR1 SGHVS and CDR2 FQNEAQ. CDR3 loop: CASSLGGAAFTYEQYF. The CDR3 DNA follows: TGTGCCAGCAGCTTAGGGGGGGCAGCTTTCACCTACGAGCAGTACTTC.

V is TRBV6-4 and J is TRBJ2-3; D unresolved. This CDR3 has 16 residues. Trimming stripped 5 bases from V and 1 base from J, with 16 bases between. Germline-derived CDR1 and CDR2 are MRHNA and SNTAGT. The CDR3 spells CASSPSFPPGTDTQYF. The CDR3 DNA sequence: TGTGCCAGCAGTCCCTCGTTCCCACCGGGCACAGATACGCAGTATTTT.

This chain connects TRBV7-8 to TRBJ1-5; no definite D call. This CDR3 region has 12 residues. Germline V CDR1 and CDR2: SGHVS, FQNEAQ. V was cut by 5 bases and J by 0 bases, with 2 bases left in between. CDR3 residues: CASSPSNQPQHF. The DNA for the CDR3 is TGTGCCAGCAGCCCTAGCAATCAGCCCCAGCATTTT. The whole variable domain, filled in from reference TRBV7-8 and TRBJ1-5, reads GAGVSQSPRYKVAKRGQDVALRCDPISGHVSLFWYQQALGQGPEFLTYFQNEAQLDKSGLPSDRFFAERPEGSVSTLKIQRTQQEDSAVYLCASSPSNQPQHFGDGTRLSIL.

This chain links TRBV14 with TRBJ2-5; no reliable D call. The CDR3 spans 15 residues. Trimming took off 1 base at V and 1 base at J, with 10 bases between the two ends. CDR1 SGHDN and CDR2 FVKESK come from the germline V gene. Written as DNA, the CDR3 is TGTGCCAGCAGCCAAGCAAACAGTCTCCAAGAGACCCAGTACTTC. It codes for CASSQANSLQETQYF. Based on the CDR3 plus reference TRBV14 and TRBJ2-5, the full variable domain is EAGVTQFPSHSVIEKGQTVTLRCDPISGHDNLYWYRRVMGKEIKFLLHFVKESKQDESGMPNNRFLAERTGGTYSTLKVQPAELEDSGVYFCASSQANSLQETQYFGPGTRLLVL.

The CDR3 region is CASSFWGARDTEAFF. CDR3 bases: TGTGCCAGCAGTTTTTGGGGGGCGCGCGACACTGAAGCTTTCTTT. The chain recombines TRBV27 with TRBJ1-1; possibly TRBD1 for D (6 bases). CDR3 length: 15 residues. Trimming stripped 3 bases from V and 3 bases from J, with 14 bases between. Germline lookup yields CDR1 MNHEY and CDR2 SMNVEV (reference sequence).

The V and J genes are TRBV30 and TRBJ1-6; D is unclear. Germline lookup yields CDR1 GTSNPN and CDR2 SVGIG (reference sequence). The germline V and J ends were trimmed by 3 bases and 12 bases, with 21 bases remaining between them. The CDR3 runs to 15 residues. The CDR3: CAWREGHAESLPLHF. The DNA of the CDR3 is TGTGCCTGGAGAGAGGGCCATGCGGAGTCCCTACCCCTCCACTTT.

In its sample, this clone was seen once. The chain employs TRBV27 and TRBJ2-1; D is perhaps TRBD2 (5 bases). This CDR3 is 15 amino acids long. Per the germline V gene, CDR1 is MNHEY and CDR2 is SMNVEV (reference sequence). V was clipped by 2 bases and J by 7 bases, with 15 bases between them. The CDR3 DNA follows: TGTGCCAGCAGTTTAGAGTCCCCTAGCAGAAATGAGCAGTTCTTC. Protein sequence: CASSLESPSRNEQFF.

This clone appeared a single time. The chain joins TRBV19 to TRBJ1-1; D uncertain. The V and J ends lost 5 bases and 1 base respectively, with 5 bases between them. The germline V gene has CDR1 LNHDA and CDR2 SQIVND (reference sequence). The CDR3 runs to 12 residues. The CDR3, as DNA: TGTGCCAGTAGTCGACAGAACACTGAAGCTTTCTTT. Amino acid sequence: CASSRQNTEAFF.

The V and J genes are TRBV18 and TRBJ1-2; 11 bases align to TRBD1. CDR1 and CDR2 (germline): KGHSH, LQKENI. This CDR3 is 14 amino acids long. V trimming: 3 bases; J trimming: 3 bases; junction bases outside the gene matches: 0. The CDR3 DNA reads as TGTGCCAGCTCACCGGGACAGGGGGACTATGGCTACACCTTC. As protein: CASSPGQGDYGYTF.

This clone was counted a single time. The chain employs TRBV5-8 and TRBJ1-5; maybe TRBD1 (6 bases). Germline assignment: CDR1 SGHTS and CDR2 YDEGEE. The V end lost 4 bases, the J end lost 0 bases, and 23 bases lay between the germline ends. This CDR3 is built from 19 residues. The DNA for the CDR3 is TGTGCCAGCAGCGTAGGGGTGAGGGGGAGCGCATATAGCAATCAGCCCCAGCATTTT. As protein: CASSVGVRGSAYSNQPQHF.

The chain combines TRBV5-4 with TRBJ2-1; 10 positions agree with TRBD2. The V and J ends lost 2 bases and 12 bases, in that order; junction bases with no gene match: 8. The CDR3 is 14 residues long. Per germline, CDR1 SGHNT and CDR2 YYREEE (reference sequence). CDR3 bases: TGTGCCAGCAGCTTAGCGGGAGGGCCATGGGGGCAGTTCTTC. Translating gives CASSLAGGPWGQFF.

This chain joins TRBV7-3 and TRBJ1-4, with D unclear. Germline CDR1 and CDR2: SGHTA and FQGTGA. CDR3 length: 13 amino acids. The V gene lost 0 bases and the J gene lost 7 bases, with 6 bases spanning the gap. CDR3 DNA: TGTGCCAGCAGCTTAACGATTGGTGAAAAACTGTTTTTT. Its protein product is CASSLTIGEKLFF.

The chain recombines TRBV13 with TRBJ2-1; 12 bases agree with TRBD2. The germline V gene encodes CDR1 PRHDT and CDR2 FYEKMQ (reference sequence). J lost 3 bases, V lost 4 bases, and 4 bases had no gene match. The CDR3 is made up of 16 amino acids. Written as DNA, the CDR3 is TGTGCCAGCAGCTGGGGACTAGCGGGTTACTACAATGAGCAGTTCTTC. Its translation is CASSWGLAGYYNEQFF. The full variable domain, with the rest looked up from reference TRBV13 and TRBJ2-1, is AAGVIQSPRHLIKEKRETATLKCYPIPRHDTVYWYQQGPGQDPQFLISFYEKMQSDKGSIPDRFSAQQFSDYHSELNMSSLELGDSALYFCASSWGLAGYYNEQFFGPGTRLTVL.

This clone was seen only a few times. The chain uses TRBV7-2 and TRBJ1-3; maybe TRBD1 (5 bases). The CDR3 runs to 16 residues. Germline loops: CDR1 SGHTA, CDR2 FQGNSA. Deletions cut 5 bases from V and 4 bases from J, with 18 bases between. CDR3 DNA sequence: TGTGCCAGCAGCCCCGCGCGGGCGACAGTAGGAAACACCATATATTTT. Amino acid sequence: CASSPARATVGNTIYF.

On this clone itself: Different DNA sequences within this sample yield the same CDR3. The CDR3 sequence is CASSAWGNQPQHF. The CDR3 coding sequence is TGTGCCAGCAGCGCATGGGGCAATCAGCCCCAGCATTTT. J is TRBJ1-5 and V is TRBV9; D unclear. Germline CDR1 reads SGDLS; CDR2 reads YYNGEE. Trimming removed 3 bases from V and 2 bases from J, with 6 bases in between. The CDR3 consists of 13 residues.

This chain uses TRBV9 with TRBJ2-1; no clear D. CDR1 and CDR2 (germline): SGDLS, YYNGEE. V was shortened by 3 bases and J by 0 bases, with 10 bases between the two germline ends. CDR3 length: 15 residues. CDR3 region: CASSGGTGSYNEQFF. The CDR3 DNA follows: TGTGCCAGCAGCGGGGGAACGGGCTCCTACAATGAGCAGTTCTTC.

This chain uses TRBV11-2 with TRBJ1-2; the D gene is possibly TRBD1 (5 bases). This CDR3 contains 13 residues. Trimming pared 5 bases from V and 7 bases from J, leaving 14 bases between. Germline CDR1 SGHAT, CDR2 FQNNGV. Here the CDR3 DNA reads TGTGCCAGCAGCCCCTCAGGGATCGCTGGCTACACCTTC. Protein: CASSPSGIAGYTF.

The genes are TRBV4-2 and TRBJ2-1, with 8 positions matching TRBD2. Germline values: CDR1 LGHNA, CDR2 YNFKEQ. The V segment lost 1 base and the J segment 0 bases; nucleotides outside the gene matches: 2. The CDR3 runs 16 residues. In DNA, the CDR3 is TGTGCCAGCAGCCAAGGCGGGAGGAGCTCCTACAATGAGCAGTTCTTC. Translating gives CASSQGGRSSYNEQFF.

This sequence joins TRBV2 and TRBJ2-1; TRBD2 matches 9 bases. V dropped 6 bases and J dropped 9; count of bases not matched to a gene: 9. The CDR3 has 14 amino acids. From germline, CDR1 is SNHLY and CDR2 FYNNEI. The CDR3 sequence is CASRSRTSVIEQFF. The DNA of the CDR3 is TGTGCCAGCAGGTCCCGGACTAGCGTTATTGAGCAGTTCTTC.

This chain connects TRBV6-6 to TRBJ1-3, with D uncertain. This CDR3 region has 14 residues. Germline-derived CDR1 and CDR2 are MNHNY and SVGAGI (reference sequence). V dropped 2 bases and J dropped 4 bases, with 9 bases sitting between them. CDR3 protein: CASSYKGNGNTIYF. For the CDR3, the DNA is TGTGCCAGCAGTTACAAGGGAAACGGAAACACCATATATTTT.

As DNA, the CDR3 is TGCGCCAGCAGCGTGGGACAGGGGTACGAGACCCAGTACTTC. Amino acid sequence: CASSVGQGYETQYF. The chain couples TRBV5-1 to TRBJ2-5; TRBD1 matches 10 bases. V shed 4 bases, J shed 5 bases, and the junction held 5 bases outside the gene matches. CDR1 SGHRS and CDR2 YFSETQ come from the germline V gene. The CDR3 length is 14 residues. Based on the CDR3 plus reference TRBV5-1 and TRBJ2-5, the full variable domain is KAGVTQTPRYLIKTRGQQVTLSCSPISGHRSVSWYQQTPGQGLQFLFEYFSETQRNKGNFPGRFSGRQFSNSRSEMNVSTLELGDSALYLCASSVGQGYETQYFGPGTRLLVL.

V gene TRBV14 combines with J gene TRBJ1-3, with D possibly matching TRBD1 (5 bases). CDR3 length: 16 residues. V lost 1 base, J lost 4 bases, and 14 bases lay in between. Germline CDR1 and CDR2: SGHDN and FVKESK. CDR3 sequence reads: CASSQVWQGFGNTIYF. The CDR3 nucleotides are TGTGCCAGCAGCCAAGTCTGGCAGGGTTTCGGAAACACCATATATTTT.